The next 30 T cell receptor beta chains were all read from a single sample in a study of CD8+ T cells in alopecia areata. Extracted RNA was reverse transcribed, and the resulting cDNA served as sequencing template. The method was immunoSEQ multiplex PCR; TCRdb's version includes in-frame clones alone and lacks a portion of them. The sample shows about 140,000 clones, 65% to 90% of them seen only once. Treatment given: oral pan-JAK inhibitor, 5-10 mg twice daily. The specimen comprised CD8+ T cells sorted from blood, sampled at week 4, from a patient treated with tofacitinib. These TCRs come from a human donor with alopecia areata.

A few counts support this clone. The chain is built from TRBV4-3 and TRBJ2-3; no definite D call. CDR3 size: 16 residues. Trimming took off 0 bases at V and 2 bases at J, with 12 bases between the two ends. Per the germline V gene, CDR1 is LGHNA and CDR2 is YSLEER. The CDR3 nucleotides are TGCGCCAGCAGCCAAGATGGGCCACCTTTCACAGATACGCAGTATTTT. This sequence encodes CASSQDGPPFTDTQYF.

The chain has TRBV4-1 and TRBJ2-7; 8 positions match TRBD1. V was pared by 3 bases and J by 3 bases, with 4 bases of the junction left unmatched. CDR1 and CDR2 from the germline V gene are MGHRA and YSYEKL. This CDR3 is built from 14 residues. The CDR3 loop reads CASSQRTGIYEQYF. The CDR3 DNA is TGCGCCAGCAGCCAGAGGACAGGGATCTACGAGCAGTACTTC.

In this sample, this clone turned up once. The J gene is TRBJ2-5, the V gene TRBV6-6; D is perhaps TRBD2 (5 bases). Germline V gene lookup returns CDR1 MNHNY and CDR2 SVGAGI (reference sequence). This CDR3 has 12 amino acids. V was pared by 6 bases and J by 5 bases, with 10 bases between. The CDR3 nucleotides read TGTGCCAGCAGCCCGGAGGACGAGACCCAGTACTTC. Protein sequence: CASSPEDETQYF.

V usage is TRBV9 and J usage is TRBJ2-5; no reliable D call. V lost 3 bases to trimming and J lost 1 base, with 13 bases between them. The CDR3 consists of 15 residues. Per germline, CDR1 SGDLS and CDR2 YYNGEE. The DNA for the CDR3 is TGTGCCAGCAGCGCCCTGCCCCGTCCCCAAGAGACCCAGTACTTC. It specifies CASSALPRPQETQYF.

V is TRBV19 and J is TRBJ2-5; 9 bases line up with TRBD1. The V gene end was trimmed by 2 bases and the J gene end by 5 bases; junction bases not matched to a gene: 6. The CDR3 spans 15 residues. Per germline, CDR1 LNHDA and CDR2 SQIVND (reference sequence). DNA of the CDR3: TGTGCCAGTAGTATATTCGGACAGGGGAAGGAGACCCAGTACTTC. Amino acids: CASSIFGQGKETQYF.

The chain recombines TRBV9 with TRBJ2-3; the D gene is possibly TRBD2 (6 bases). The V gene's germline CDR1 is SGDLS and CDR2 YYNGEE. This CDR3 has 16 amino acids. V was shortened by 0 bases and J by 4 bases, with 15 bases between the two germline ends. CDR3 protein: CASSVEGGGTPDTQYF. The CDR3 region has the DNA TGTGCCAGCAGCGTAGAGGGTGGCGGGACCCCAGATACGCAGTATTTT.

This chain uses TRBV4-1 with TRBJ1-2; 11 bases map to TRBD1. There are 15 residues in the CDR3. Trimming at V came to 0 bases and at J to 8 bases, leaving 5 bases not matched to a gene. Per germline, CDR1 MGHRA and CDR2 YSYEKL. The CDR3: CASSQDGTGGSGYTF. The CDR3 coding sequence is TGCGCCAGCAGCCAAGATGGGACAGGGGGTAGCGGCTACACCTTC.

This clone is a singleton in its sample. The V and J genes are TRBV4-1 and TRBJ2-1; D possibly uses TRBD1 or TRBD2 (6 bases each). CDR3 length equals 14 residues. Trimming cost V 5 bases and J 8 bases, with 16 bases left between them. Germline CDR1 and CDR2: MGHRA and YSYEKL. This CDR3 reads CASSSGPGEDEQFF. The CDR3 DNA follows: TGCGCCAGCAGCTCCGGTCCAGGGGAGGATGAGCAGTTCTTC.

The CDR3 is CASSPSRTNQETQYF. In DNA form, the CDR3 reads TGTGCCAGCAGTCCAAGTAGGACGAATCAAGAGACCCAGTACTTC. The chain uses TRBV7-2 and TRBJ2-5; D not certain. The CDR3 spans 15 residues. Trimming removed 6 bases at V and 2 bases at J, with 16 bases between. From germline, CDR1 is SGHTA and CDR2 FQGNSA.

J is TRBJ2-5 and V is TRBV2; 10 nucleotides agree with TRBD2. The CDR3 sequence is 17 residues long. V shed 4 bases and J 4 bases; nucleotides not matched to a gene: 12. Per the germline V gene, CDR1 is SNHLY and CDR2 is FYNNEI. Written as DNA, the CDR3 is TGTGCCAGCAGTGGGACCCCAGCGGGGGGGCCGGGAGAGACCCAGTACTTC. Its translation is CASSGTPAGGPGETQYF.

This clone was seen more than once but under ten times. This CDR3 reads CASSLFGATDSNQPQHF. The CDR3 bases are TGTGCCAGCAGTTTATTTGGGGCGACAGATAGCAATCAGCCCCAGCATTTT. The chain uses TRBV28 and TRBJ1-5; perhaps TRBD1 as D (5 bases). The V end lost 1 base, the J end lost 0 bases, and 13 bases lay between the germline ends. The germline V gene encodes CDR1 MDHEN and CDR2 SYDVKM. This CDR3 is 17 amino acids long.

The rearrangement uses TRBV4-3 and TRBJ1-5, with unresolved D. CDR3 size: 13 residues. CDR1 and CDR2 from the germline V gene are LGHNA and YSLEER. V gave up 1 base and J gave up 4 bases, with 5 bases separating them. The CDR3 here is CASSQGWNQPQHF. CDR3 DNA sequence: TGCGCCAGCAGCCAAGGGTGGAATCAGCCCCAGCATTTT.

The chain joins TRBV6-5 to TRBJ1-4; perhaps TRBD1 as D (6 bases). Germline CDR1 is MNHEY and CDR2 is SVGAGI. The CDR3 consists of 14 residues. Trimming removed 6 bases from V and 6 bases from J, with 14 bases in between. Here the CDR3 DNA reads TGTGCCAGCAGGCCAGGGGTAGCGGATGAAAAACTGTTTTTT. This codes for CASRPGVADEKLFF.

This chain joins TRBV29-1 and TRBJ1-1, with a weak D call TRBD1 (5 bases). CDR3 size: 13 residues. Germline V gene data show CDR1 as SQVTM and CDR2 as ANQGSEA. V was cut by 4 bases and J by 8 bases, with 17 bases left in between. This CDR3 is CSVGDPGGIEAFF. The CDR3 nucleotides read TGCAGCGTTGGGGACCCGGGTGGGATCGAAGCTTTCTTT.

This chain connects TRBV4-1 to TRBJ1-1, with D uncertain. V was pared by 3 bases and J by 1 base, with 12 bases between. Germline V lookup: CDR1 MGHRA, CDR2 YSYEKL. This CDR3 contains 15 residues. The CDR3 sequence is CASSQSLGPNTEAFF. Here the CDR3 DNA reads TGCGCCAGCAGCCAGTCGTTAGGGCCGAACACTGAAGCTTTCTTT.

This clone came up once. The V and J genes are TRBV29-1 and TRBJ2-7; a possible D gene is TRBD2 (6 bases). Trimming removed 3 bases from V and 2 bases from J, with 14 bases in between. This CDR3 has 14 residues. Germline V gene sequence: CDR1 SQVTM, CDR2 ANQGSEA. The CDR3 here is CSVEAGKSPYEQYF. CDR3 sequence (DNA): TGCAGCGTTGAGGCGGGGAAGAGCCCCTACGAGCAGTACTTC.

This sequence joins TRBV9 and TRBJ2-5; TRBD2 agrees at 10 bases. The trim removed 5 bases at V and 2 bases at J, leaving 9 bases unmatched. CDR3 length: 16 amino acids. Germline V gene data show CDR1 as SGDLS and CDR2 as YYNGEE. The CDR3 loop is CASSTSGGAHQETQYF. In DNA form, the CDR3 reads TGTGCCAGCAGTACAAGCGGGGGGGCTCATCAAGAGACCCAGTACTTC.

The chain uses TRBV2 and TRBJ2-7; 8 bases line up with TRBD1. This CDR3 spans 16 amino acids. The trim removed 6 bases at V and 3 bases at J, leaving 13 bases unmatched. Germline V gene data show CDR1 as SNHLY and CDR2 as FYNNEI. CDR3 sequence: CASRDRGGTGYYEQYF. As DNA, the CDR3 is TGTGCCAGCAGAGACCGAGGAGGGACAGGTTACTACGAGCAGTACTTC.

The genes are TRBV13 and TRBJ2-7; 9 bases are a match to TRBD1. The CDR3 consists of 14 residues. Germline assignment: CDR1 PRHDT and CDR2 FYEKMQ (reference sequence). V lost 5 bases to trimming and J lost 2 bases; unmatched junction nucleotides: 4. CDR3 sequence reads: CASSRDREAYEQYF. The CDR3 DNA reads TGTGCCAGCAGCCGGGACAGGGAAGCCTACGAGCAGTACTTC.

V and J are TRBV25-1 and TRBJ2-7, with 8 nucleotides matching TRBD1. The CDR3 contains 14 residues. V shed 2 bases, J shed 4 bases, and the junction held 4 bases outside the gene matches. Per germline, CDR1 MGHDK and CDR2 SYGVNS. The CDR3 protein is CASSEGQGGYEQYF. The CDR3, as DNA: TGTGCCAGCAGTGAAGGACAGGGTGGGTACGAGCAGTACTTC.

This chain links TRBV9 with TRBJ1-2; 7 bases are shared with TRBD1. With V trimmed by 0 bases and J by 5 bases, 4 bases remained unmatched. CDR1 is SGDLS and CDR2 is YYNGEE in the germline V gene. The CDR3 runs 14 residues. The CDR3 sequence: CASSVEGTEYGYTF. The CDR3 DNA is TGTGCCAGCAGCGTAGAGGGGACAGAATATGGCTACACCTTC.

The rearrangement joins TRBV7-9 to TRBJ1-1, with a tentative D call TRBD1 (6 bases). V lost 5 bases to trimming and J lost 0 bases, with 13 bases between them. The CDR3 runs to 15 residues. Germline CDR1 reads SEHNR; CDR2 reads FQNEAQ (reference sequence). CDR3 residues: CASSKGTSLNTEAFF. The CDR3 DNA is TGTGCCAGCAGCAAAGGGACATCATTGAACACTGAAGCTTTCTTT.

This clone was seen once. This CDR3 is CASSFSGAYNEQFF. For the CDR3, the DNA is TGCGCCAGCAGTTTCTCGGGGGCCTACAATGAGCAGTTCTTC. This chain joins TRBV5-1 and TRBJ2-1; D is perhaps TRBD2 (6 bases). Trimming shortened V by 5 bases and J by 2 bases, and 11 bases separated the two germline ends. This CDR3 region has 14 residues. Germline V gene sequence: CDR1 SGHRS, CDR2 YFSETQ.

The chain recombines TRBV5-6 with TRBJ1-2, with TRBD1 matching 8 bases. Germline CDR1 is SGHDT and CDR2 is YYEEEE. V was pared by 4 bases and J by 4 bases, with 3 bases of the junction left unmatched. This CDR3 contains 13 residues. CDR3 sequence reads: CASSPGQVYGYTF. CDR3 nucleotides: TGTGCCAGCAGCCCGGGACAGGTCTATGGCTACACCTTC.

A single count supports this clone. V usage is TRBV2 and J usage is TRBJ1-1; possibly TRBD1 for D (6 bases). V shed 4 bases and J shed 1 base, with 10 bases lying between them. Looked up from germline, CDR1 is SNHLY and CDR2 is FYNNEI. This CDR3 has 14 amino acids. CDR3 sequence (DNA): TGTGCCAGCAGTGGGACAGATACGAACACTGAAGCTTTCTTT. Its translation is CASSGTDTNTEAFF.

The chain uses TRBV6-5 and TRBJ2-7, with TRBD2 matching 10 bases. Per germline, CDR1 MNHEY and CDR2 SVGAGI. CDR3 length: 14 amino acids. V trimming: 7 bases; J trimming: 5 bases; junction bases outside the gene matches: 8. The CDR3 DNA follows: TGTGCCAGCACTCTACTAGCGGGGCCCAACGAGCAGTACTTC. Amino acid sequence: CASTLLAGPNEQYF.

The chain recombines TRBV4-3 with TRBJ2-2, with a possible D match to TRBD2 (6 bases). This CDR3 contains 16 residues. CDR1 is LGHNA and CDR2 is YSLEER in the germline V gene. Trimming pared 5 bases from V and 4 bases from J, leaving 17 bases between. DNA for the CDR3: TGCGCCAGCAGCGATGGTCCGGGACTCAGCACCGGGGAGCTGTTTTTT. This translates into CASSDGPGLSTGELFF.

This clone was seen a single time. This rearrangement joins TRBV18 to TRBJ1-4; a weak D match, TRBD1 (5 bases). The germline CDR1 and CDR2 sequences are KGHSH and LQKENI. The CDR3 has 14 amino acids. V was pared by 6 bases and J by 4 bases, with 12 bases between. CDR3 nucleotides: TGTGCCAGCTCTCATGACAGCTATAATGAAAAACTGTTTTTT. Its protein is CASSHDSYNEKLFF.

There are a few counts of this clone. The V call is TRBV30, the J call TRBJ2-3, with D perhaps TRBD2 (6 bases). The CDR3 is 16 amino acids. CDR1 and CDR2 (germline): GTSNPN, SVGIG (reference sequence). V was cut by 2 bases and J by 2 bases, with 17 bases left in between. The CDR3 here is CAWSIQIAVNTDTQYF. For the CDR3, the DNA is TGTGCCTGGAGTATACAAATAGCGGTTAACACAGATACGCAGTATTTT.

This clone was observed a handful of times. The junction and the germline gene differ at one end; a read error may be behind it. The chain combines TRBV7-9 with TRBJ2-3; D may correspond to TRBD1 or TRBD2 (5 bases each). There are 15 residues in the CDR3. The germline V gene encodes CDR1 SEHNR and CDR2 FQNEAQ (reference sequence). The CDR3 loop reads CASSQERGSADTQYF. The CDR3 nucleotides are TGCGCCAGCAGCCAAGAGAGGGGATCAGCAGATACGCAGTATTTT.